Shown below are 13 T cell receptor beta chains from a single sample sequenced in a study of T cell repertoires in cytomegalovirus infection. TCRdb reanalysed the reads using MiXCR and keeps one entry per CDR3 protein. The table includes a few hundred thousand distinct CDR3 sequences, about a sixth detected once. The material sequenced was CD8+ T cells from PBMCs. These receptors came from a human donor in good health (CMV status not recorded). Some clones in this sample may be carry-over from other donors' samples.

This clonotype was recorded once. J is TRBJ1-1 and V is TRBV5-5; D is uncertain. This CDR3 is 13 amino acids long. Germline CDR1 SGHKS, CDR2 YYEKEE (reference sequence). Trimming removed 2 bases from V and 5 bases from J, with 10 bases in between. The DNA of the CDR3 is TGTGCCAGCAGCTTTGGCCTGGAAACTGAAGCTTTCTTT. This gives the protein CASSFGLETEAFF.

The rearrangement uses TRBV6-5 and TRBJ2-2; D unresolved. The V end was cut by 2 bases, the J end by 1 base, with 11 bases between. Germline values: CDR1 MNHEY, CDR2 SVGAGI. The CDR3 consists of 16 residues. The CDR3 nucleotides are TGTGCCAGCAGTTACGGTCTTAGCAGGAACACCGGGGAGCTGTTTTTT. Its translation: CASSYGLSRNTGELFF.

This clonotype has more than one count but fewer than ten. The chain uses TRBV6-5 and TRBJ2-7; TRBD1 is a possible D gene (5 bases). V lost 2 bases and J lost 6, with 8 bases in between. CDR1 is MNHEY, CDR2 SVGAGI, per germline. The CDR3 is made up of 12 amino acids. The CDR3 sequence: CASSYPGREQYF. The CDR3 DNA follows: TGTGCCAGCAGTTACCCAGGGCGCGAGCAGTACTTC.

The gene calls are TRBV18 and TRBJ2-3; D perhaps matches TRBD2 (6 bases). Germline V CDR1 and CDR2: KGHSH, LQKENI. V was trimmed by 2 bases and J by 2 bases, leaving 14 bases between them. There are 16 residues in the CDR3. This chain's CDR3 is CASSPWTTEFTDTQYF. CDR3 DNA: TGTGCCAGCTCACCATGGACTACAGAATTCACAGATACGCAGTATTTT.

This clonotype has a handful of counts. The rearrangement joins TRBV6-6 to TRBJ2-7; 10 nucleotides line up with TRBD1. The junction had 4 bases not matched to a gene; V was cut back by 0 bases and J by 2 bases. The CDR3 is 16 residues long. Germline V gives CDR1 MNHNY, CDR2 SVGAGI (reference sequence). This CDR3 reads CASSYSRGQGTYEQYF. DNA of the CDR3: TGTGCCAGCAGTTACTCACGGGGACAGGGGACCTACGAGCAGTACTTC.

The chain combines TRBV7-9 with TRBJ2-7; possibly TRBD2 for D (5 bases). The V gene lost 0 bases and the J gene lost 5 bases, with 8 bases spanning the gap. CDR3 length: 13 residues. In germline, CDR1 is SEHNR, CDR2 FQNEAQ (reference sequence). The CDR3 reads CASSLADGNEQYF. DNA of the CDR3: TGTGCCAGCAGCTTAGCGGACGGGAACGAGCAGTACTTC.

CDR3 loop: CASSGQPPMSEAFF. DNA for the CDR3: TGTGCCAGCAGCGGACAGCCCCCGATGTCTGAAGCTTTCTTT. V gene TRBV27 combines with J gene TRBJ1-1; D might be TRBD1 (6 bases). Germline values: CDR1 MNHEY, CDR2 SMNVEV (reference sequence). This CDR3 is built from 14 residues. V dropped 6 bases and J dropped 6 bases, with 17 bases sitting between them.

This clonotype was observed many times. The chain combines TRBV7-8 with TRBJ2-2; D is unclear. V dropped 3 bases and J dropped 4 bases, with 21 bases sitting between them. The CDR3 covers 18 residues. The germline CDR1 and CDR2 sequences are SGHVS and FQNEAQ. The CDR3 spells CASSFRAVTRDATGELFF. The CDR3 DNA sequence: TGTGCCAGCAGCTTTAGGGCGGTGACAAGGGATGCCACCGGGGAGCTGTTTTTT.

A word on this clonotype: A read error is possible here, since a much larger clone lies one base away. V is TRBV27 and J is TRBJ2-2; D is ambiguous. The CDR3 is made up of 12 amino acids. Deletions cut 4 bases from V and 8 bases from J, with 8 bases between. CDR1 is MNHEY, CDR2 SMNVEV, per germline (reference sequence). CDR3 sequence (DNA): TGTGCCAGCAGTTCCCACAAGGGGGAGCTGTTTTTT. This sequence encodes CASSSHKGELFF.

This chain uses TRBV6-2 or TRBV6-3 with TRBJ2-5; 7 bases map to TRBD1. The CDR3 extends over 13 amino acids. Germline assignment: CDR1 MNHEY and CDR2 SVGEGT. Unmatched junction bases numbered 5, after V lost 7 bases and J lost 3 bases. CDR3 sequence reads: CASTPGQKETQYF. The CDR3, as DNA: TGTGCCAGCACCCCGGGACAGAAAGAGACCCAGTACTTC.

This clonotype was seen a handful of times. The V call is TRBV20-1, the J call TRBJ1-1; no reliable D call. V was clipped by 1 base and J by 0 bases, with 21 bases between them. The CDR3 contains 18 residues. In germline, CDR1 is DFQATT, CDR2 SNEGSKA (reference sequence). As DNA, the CDR3 is TGCAGTGCTAGAGGGGTCGGACTGCATAATTCGATGAACACTGAAGCTTTCTTT. Its translation: CSARGVGLHNSMNTEAFF.

The chain carries TRBV3-1 and TRBJ2-5, with 8 bases matching TRBD2. V shed 3 bases, J shed 5 bases, and the junction held 14 bases outside the gene matches. From germline, CDR1 is LGHDT and CDR2 YNNKEL (reference sequence). This CDR3 contains 17 residues. The CDR3 bases are TGTGCCAGCAGCCACTTCTTGGCGGGGGGTCGCCAGGAGACCCAGTACTTC. Translation: CASSHFLAGGRQETQYF.

As concerns this clonotype: One base away lies a much larger clone, so this may be a sequencing read error. V usage is TRBV10-3 and J usage is TRBJ1-1, with TRBD1 identical over 7 bases. Germline assignment: CDR1 ENHRY and CDR2 SYGVKD. The CDR3 has 12 residues. The CDR3 here is CALSEGDSEAFF. The DNA of the CDR3 is TGTGCCCTCAGTGAGGGGGACAGTGAAGCTTTCTTT.